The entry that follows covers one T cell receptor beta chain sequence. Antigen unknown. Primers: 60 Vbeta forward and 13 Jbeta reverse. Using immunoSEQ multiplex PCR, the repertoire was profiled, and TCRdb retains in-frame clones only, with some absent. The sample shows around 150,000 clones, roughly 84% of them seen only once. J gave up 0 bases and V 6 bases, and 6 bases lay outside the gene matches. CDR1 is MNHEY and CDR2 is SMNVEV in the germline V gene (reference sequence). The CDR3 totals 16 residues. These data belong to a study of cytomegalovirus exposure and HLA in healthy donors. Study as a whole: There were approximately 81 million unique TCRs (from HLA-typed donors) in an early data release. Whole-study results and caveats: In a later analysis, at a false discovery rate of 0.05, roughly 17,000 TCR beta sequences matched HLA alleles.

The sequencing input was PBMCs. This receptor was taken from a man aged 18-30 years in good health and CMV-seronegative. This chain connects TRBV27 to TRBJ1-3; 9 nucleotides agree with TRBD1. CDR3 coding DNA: TGTGCCAGCAGCCCCGGGACAGGGCGCTCTGGAAACACCATATATTTT. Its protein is CASSPGTGRSGNTIYF.